This T cell receptor (beta chain) was documented in a study of technical replicates of blood from several donors. Germline CDR1 and CDR2: SGDLS and YYNGEE. V trimming: 0 bases; J trimming: 10 bases; junction bases outside the gene matches: 1. The CDR3 extends over 13 amino acids. Profiled with immunoSEQ multiplex PCR; TCRdb holds only in-frame clones, not every one. The sample includes roughly 80,000 clones, 90% to 98% of them seen just once. This receptor was taken from a human donor in good health. The sequenced sample consisted of T cells isolated from PBMCs. The chain links TRBV9 to TRBJ2-1; 10 nucleotides match TRBD2. The CDR3 nucleotides are TGTGCCAGCAGCGTAGTTAGCGGGGGGGAGCAGTTCTTC. The encoded protein is CASSVVSGGEQFF.